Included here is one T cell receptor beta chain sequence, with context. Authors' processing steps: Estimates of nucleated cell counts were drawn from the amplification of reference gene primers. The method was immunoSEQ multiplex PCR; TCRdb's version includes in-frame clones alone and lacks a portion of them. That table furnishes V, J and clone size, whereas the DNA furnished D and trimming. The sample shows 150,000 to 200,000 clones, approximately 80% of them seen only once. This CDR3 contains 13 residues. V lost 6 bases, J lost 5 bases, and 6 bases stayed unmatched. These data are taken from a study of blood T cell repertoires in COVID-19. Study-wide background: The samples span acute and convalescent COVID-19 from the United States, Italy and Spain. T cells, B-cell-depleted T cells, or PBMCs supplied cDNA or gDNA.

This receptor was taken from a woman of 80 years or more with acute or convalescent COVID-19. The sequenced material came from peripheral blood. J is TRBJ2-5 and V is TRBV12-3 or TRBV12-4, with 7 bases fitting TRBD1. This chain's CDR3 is CASSLDRVETQYF. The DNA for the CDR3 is TGTGCCAGCAGCCTCGACAGGGTCGAGACCCAGTACTTC.